A selection of T cell receptor beta chains follows, all from one sample in a study of cytomegalovirus exposure and HLA in healthy donors. Profiled with immunoSEQ multiplex PCR; TCRdb holds only in-frame clones, not every one. The sample holds about 82,000 clones, 65% to 80% seen once. Source material: PBMCs. The receptors were sampled from a human donor in good health. CDR3s include the opening cysteine and the closing phenylalanine or tryptophan. Fields, in order: V gene, D gene, clone size, CDR3 length, J gene, CDR3 DNA, CDR3 protein. The D gene is left open where the match is weak. Clone sizes are given selectively: once, few, many, or a class where the clone is expanded.

>TRBV4-3|-|few|15|TRBJ1-6
TGCGCCAGCAGCCAAGAGGTGGTGAGAAATTCACCCCTCCACTTT
CASSQEVVRNSPLHF
>TRBV7-2|-|few|15|TRBJ2-3
TGTGCCAGCAGCCCACTCGGAGCTAGCACAGATACGCAGTATTTT
CASSPLGASTDTQYF
>TRBV29-1|-|-|12|TRBJ1-2
TGCAGCCTGGGCAAGGGGCTTGGCGGCTACACCTTC
CSLGKGLGGYTF
>TRBV2|-|-|14|TRBJ2-3
TGTGCCAGCAGCCTGACTAGTCCCACAGATACGCAGTATTTT
CASSLTSPTDTQYF
>TRBV25-1|-|-|13|TRBJ1-5
TGTGCCAGCAGTACAAACGGGAATCAGCCCCAGCATTTT
CASSTNGNQPQHF
>TRBV5-1|-|-|14|TRBJ2-2
TGCGCCAGCAGCCTGGTCCAGAACACCGGGGAGCTGTTTTTT
CASSLVQNTGELFF
>TRBV14|-|-|15|TRBJ2-5
TGTGCCAGCAGCCGAGGTACCTATGTTCAAGAGACCCAGTACTTC
CASSRGTYVQETQYF
>TRBV4-1|-|-|12|TRBJ1-1
TGCGCCAGCAGCCACCCGTACACTGAAGCTTTCTTT
CASSHPYTEAFF
>TRBV30|-|-|13|TRBJ1-2
TGTGCCTGGAGTGTACAGCATAACTATGGCTACACCTTC
CAWSVQHNYGYTF
>TRBV27|TRBD1|-|15|TRBJ2-7
TGTGCCAGCAGTCGTTATGTAGGGGGCGGGTACGAGCAGTACTTC
CASSRYVGGGYEQYF
>TRBV19|TRBD1|-|13|TRBJ2-7
TGTGCCAGTAGGAGACAGGGTTCCTACGAGCAGTACTTC
CASRRQGSYEQYF
>TRBV6-5|-|-|15|TRBJ1-2
TGTGCCAGCACCGACGGGGGTGGGGGTTGGTATGGCTACCCCTTC
CASTDGGGGWYGYPF
>TRBV27|TRBD2|-|16|TRBJ2-7
TGTGCCAGCACCCCCTCGGGGGGACCGATATCCTACGAGCAGTACTTC
CASTPSGGPISYEQYF
>TRBV18|-|-|14|TRBJ1-1
TGTGCCAGCTCACCACAAGCGGAGAACACTGAAGCTTTCTTT
CASSPQAENTEAFF
>TRBV7-9|-|-|15|TRBJ2-5
TGTGCCAGCAGTATAGCTCCCCGTGACTGGGAGACCCAGTACTTC
CASSIAPRDWETQYF
>TRBV27|TRBD1|-|14|TRBJ1-1
TGTGCCAGCAGTTTATCCCCAGGGGGCACTGAAGCTTTCTTT
CASSLSPGGTEAFF
>TRBV15|-|once|11|TRBJ2-2
TGTGCCACGGCCAGGACCGGGGAGCTGTTTTTT
CATARTGELFF
>TRBV18|-|-|13|TRBJ2-2
TGTGCCAGCCCCGGAGGCAGCACCGGGGAGCTGTTTTTT
CASPGGSTGELFF
>TRBV7-6|TRBD2|-|15|TRBJ2-1
TGTGCCAGCAGCGCCCTAGCGGGGGGGTCGGGTGAGCAGTTCTTC
CASSALAGGSGEQFF
>TRBV6-1|TRBD1|many|15|TRBJ1-5
TGTGCCAGCAGAGAGACAGGGGGTATTGGTCAGCCCCAGCATTTT
CASRETGGIGQPQHF
>TRBV9|TRBD1|-|18|TRBJ1-6
TGTGCCAGCAGCCTCGGACAGGGAGAGAGCTCCTATAATTCACCCCTCCACTTT
CASSLGQGESSYNSPLHF
>TRBV2|-|-|14|TRBJ2-1
TGTGCCAGCAGTGTAACACAGGGTGTGGATGAGCAGTTCTTC
CASSVTQGVDEQFF
>TRBV5-1|-|-|15|TRBJ2-7
TGCGCCAGCAGCTTGGGCTCGCGGGTGTCCTACGAGCAGTACTTC
CASSLGSRVSYEQYF
>TRBV5-6|-|-|15|TRBJ1-1
TGTGCCAGCAGATTCTACTCAGGGGTTTTCACTGAAGCTTTCTTT
CASRFYSGVFTEAFF
>TRBV20-1|-|-|11|TRBJ2-7
TGCAGTGCTAGAGCGATCCTAGGACAGTACTTC
CSARAILGQYF
>TRBV9|-|-|13|TRBJ1-1
TGTGCCAGCAGCCCAGGACACAACACTGAAGCTTTCTTT
CASSPGHNTEAFF
>TRBV29-1|-|-|14|TRBJ1-1
TGCAGCGTTGATTTCAGGGTAGGGAACACTGAAGCTTTCTTT
CSVDFRVGNTEAFF
>TRBV2|TRBD1|few|14|TRBJ1-4
TGTGCCAGCAGTGCGGGACAGGGGACCGAAAAACTGTTTTTT
CASSAGQGTEKLFF
>TRBV27|-|-|15|TRBJ1-5
TGTGCCAGCAGGACGGGGCGGGGCGGCAATCAGCCCCAGCATTTT
CASRTGRGGNQPQHF
>TRBV6-1|TRBD1|-|14|TRBJ1-2
TGTGCCAGCAGCCCCGCAGGGGGCAACTATGGCTACACCTTC
CASSPAGGNYGYTF
>TRBV7-2|-|-|15|TRBJ2-1
TGTGCCAGCACCCAAGCGGGCCCTCGCCTGAATGAGCAGTTCTTC
CASTQAGPRLNEQFF
>TRBV29-1|-|-|13|TRBJ2-7
TGCAGCGTTGGAGGCGGGATTCGAAACGAGCAGTACTTC
CSVGGGIRNEQYF
>TRBV5-6|-|-|15|TRBJ1-2
TGTGCCAGCAGCAGGACGGCAGGGCGTTCCGGTGGCTACACCTTC
CASSRTAGRSGGYTF
>TRBV7-2|-|-|16|TRBJ2-5
TGTGCCAGCAGCTTGATCGGCGGTAGGGGGCAAGAGACCCAGTACTTC
CASSLIGGRGQETQYF
>TRBV5-4|-|-|14|TRBJ1-1
TGTGCCAGCAGCCTTCCGACAGCGAACACTGAAGCTTTCTTT
CASSLPTANTEAFF
>TRBV11-1|-|-|13|TRBJ1-1
TGTGCCAGCAGGTCTCAGGGAACCACTGAAGCTTTCTTT
CASRSQGTTEAFF
>TRBV2|TRBD1|few|15|TRBJ1-1
TGTGCCAGCAGGACAGGGGAGGGGATGAACACTGAAGCTTTCTTT
CASRTGEGMNTEAFF
>TRBV9|TRBD2|-|15|TRBJ2-1
TGTGCCAGCAGCCCCTTAGCGGGGATCTACAATGAGCAGTTCTTC
CASSPLAGIYNEQFF